A single sample gave rise to the 15 T cell receptor beta chains below, sequenced in a study of T cells in Graves' hyperthyroidism and ophthalmopathy. Template material for amplifying TCR beta CDR3 regions consisted of RNA transcripts. The HTBI set primed first-round TCR CDR3 RT-PCR. TCRdb redid the calling of the multiplex PCR reads with MiXCR, one entry per CDR3 protein. Of a few hundred thousand distinct CDR3 sequences in the sample, just over 45% are singletons; the top ten hold approximately 8.2%. The sample consisted of peripheral blood or thyroid tissue (not recorded which). Source of these receptors: a woman under 30 with Graves' hyperthyroidism.

In regard to this clonotype: An end of the junction differs from the germline gene, which may be a read error. The V call is TRBV24-1, the J call TRBJ1-5; 9 nucleotides agree with TRBD1. The germline V gene encodes CDR1 KGHDR and CDR2 SFDVKD. The CDR3 has 17 residues. CDR3 DNA: TGTGCCACCAGTGATGGCCCACAGGGGGCCAGCAATCGGCCCCAGCATTTT. It is translated as CATSDGPQGASNRPQHF.

This chain connects TRBV12-3 or TRBV12-4 to TRBJ1-5; D is unclear. V was cut by 8 bases and J by 2 bases, with 19 bases left in between. The CDR3 sequence is 16 residues long. The CDR3 sequence: CASQDLGQLGNQPQHF. The CDR3 coding sequence is TGTGCCAGCCAAGATCTTGGGCAGCTGGGCAATCAGCCCCAGCATTTT.

J is TRBJ2-3 and V is TRBV24-1; 9 bases agree with TRBD1. This CDR3 contains 16 residues. V gave up 4 bases and J gave up 6 bases; unmatched junction bases: 10. Looked up from germline, CDR1 is KGHDR and CDR2 is SFDVKD. Written as DNA, the CDR3 is TGTGCCACCAGTGACTGGGGACAGGGTGGAGGCGATACGCAGTATTTT. Protein product: CATSDWGQGGGDTQYF.

This clonotype was observed once. Possible read error: a much larger clone is one base away. This chain joins TRBV7-9 and TRBJ1-1, with 7 bases fitting TRBD1. CDR3 length: 15 amino acids. CDR1 is SEHNR, CDR2 FQNEAQ, per germline (reference sequence). The CDR3 loop is CAGSFTGALNTEAFF. The CDR3 DNA reads as TGTGCCGGCAGCTTCACAGGGGCATTGAACACTGAAGCTTTCTTT. The full variable domain, its missing parts supplied by reference TRBV7-9 and TRBJ1-1, is DTGVSQNPRHKITKRGQNVTFRCDPISEHNRLYWYRQTLGQGPEFLTYFQNEAQLEKSRLLSDRFSAERPKGSFSTLEIQRTEQGDSAMYLCAGSFTGALNTEAFFGQGTRLTVV.

The V gene is TRBV2, the J gene TRBJ1-5; 7 bases align to TRBD1. Trimming took 7 bases from V and 0 from J; bases not matched to a gene: 12. The V gene's germline CDR1 is SNHLY and CDR2 FYNNEI. This CDR3 region has 17 residues. In nucleotides, the CDR3 is TGTGCCAGCACCAAGGGGACAGTTCCTTTTAGCAATCAGCCCCAGCATTTT. It yields the protein CASTKGTVPFSNQPQHF.

J is TRBJ1-2 and V is TRBV25-1, with 8 bases fitting TRBD1. With V trimmed by 2 bases and J by 0 bases, 5 bases remained unmatched. CDR3 length: 16 amino acids. The germline V gene encodes CDR1 MGHDK and CDR2 SYGVNS. DNA of the CDR3: TGTGCCAGCAGTGAAGTGGGGGACAGGTCTAACTATGGCTACACCTTC. Protein product: CASSEVGDRSNYGYTF.

In this sample, this clonotype turned up a few times. A read error may produce the germline difference seen at one junction end. This chain links TRBV7-9 with TRBJ1-2; D possibly corresponds to TRBD1 (6 bases). Germline V lookup: CDR1 SEHNR, CDR2 FQNEAQ (reference sequence). This CDR3 has 14 amino acids. CDR3 sequence (DNA): TGTGCCAGCAGCTACGGGAGACAGGTTTATGACTACACCTTC. It encodes CASSYGRQVYDYTF.

A few counts support this clonotype. One end of the junction fails to match germline, which may point to a read error. The chain carries TRBV10-3 and TRBJ1-1; D is ambiguous. The V gene's germline CDR1 is ENHRY and CDR2 SYGVKD. The CDR3 sequence is 14 residues long. CDR3 region: CASSGRLMNTEAFF. The CDR3 DNA follows: TGTGCCAGCAGTGGGAGACTCATGAACACTGAAGCTTTCTTT.

This clonotype was observed many times. The chain has TRBV2 and TRBJ1-4, with D maybe TRBD1 (6 bases). Germline CDR1 and CDR2: SNHLY and FYNNEI. Trimming left V 7 bases short and J 6 bases short, with 15 bases between. This CDR3 has 14 amino acids. CDR3 amino acids: CASTPDEGDEKLFF. The CDR3 DNA sequence: TGTGCCAGCACCCCGGACGAGGGGGATGAAAAACTGTTTTTT.

The table lists this clonotype with a few counts. The rearrangement uses TRBV20-1 and TRBJ2-7, with 8 positions matching TRBD2. Germline V CDR1 and CDR2: DFQATT, SNEGSKA (reference sequence). Trimming cost V 6 bases and J 3 bases; bases outside gene matches: 10. The CDR3 loop spans 14 amino acids. The CDR3 loop is CSASGGGPYYEQYF. The CDR3 region has the DNA TGCAGTGCGAGCGGGGGTGGTCCCTACTACGAGCAGTACTTC.

This clonotype was observed at least ten times. V and J are TRBV13 and TRBJ1-2, with 8 nucleotides matching TRBD1. The CDR3 is 13 residues long. Germline V gene lookup returns CDR1 PRHDT and CDR2 FYEKMQ (reference sequence). The V gene end was trimmed by 3 bases and the J gene end by 4 bases; junction bases not matched to a gene: 1. This CDR3 reads CASSLQGAYGYTF. In nucleotides, the CDR3 is TGTGCCAGCAGCTTGCAGGGGGCCTATGGCTACACCTTC.

Regarding this clonotype: A much bigger clone sits one base away, suggesting this may be a read error. The CDR3 does not end in the conserved phenylalanine or tryptophan, so this is likely a read error. The rearrangement uses TRBV2 and TRBJ1-1; D gene uncertain. Looked up from germline, CDR1 is SNHLY and CDR2 is FYNNEI. The CDR3 spans 13 residues. V lost 8 bases and J lost 0, with 10 bases in between. CDR3 amino acids: CASQKELNTEAFS. The CDR3 region has the DNA TGTGCCAGCCAGAAGGAGTTGAACACTGAAGCTTTCTCT.

This clonotype showed up just a few times. The chain recombines TRBV20-1 with TRBJ2-7; either TRBD1 or TRBD2 may supply D (5 bases each). The germline CDR1 and CDR2 sequences are DFQATT and SNEGSKA (reference sequence). This CDR3 contains 13 residues. Deletions cut 3 bases from V and 0 bases from J, with 9 bases between. The CDR3 DNA is TGCAGTGCTAGCCCCGGGACCTCCTACGAGCAGTACTTC. It translates to CSASPGTSYEQYF.

The V and J genes are TRBV10-3 and TRBJ1-1; 9 bases match TRBD1. The CDR3 covers 13 residues. The germline V gene has CDR1 ENHRY and CDR2 SYGVKD. With 8 bases clipped from V and 4 bases from J, the junction kept 5 bases outside the gene matches. CDR3 loop: CAIGGQGFTEAFF. The CDR3 DNA reads TGTGCCATCGGAGGACAGGGGTTCACTGAAGCTTTCTTT.

V gene TRBV2 combines with J gene TRBJ1-4, with D unclear. The germline V gene has CDR1 SNHLY and CDR2 FYNNEI. CDR3 size: 14 residues. Trimming pared 3 bases from V and 3 bases from J, leaving 8 bases between. In nucleotides, the CDR3 is TGTGCCAGCAGTGAGTCCGCCGCTAATGAAAAACTGTTTTTT. It encodes CASSESAANEKLFF. Looking up the rest from reference TRBV2 and TRBJ1-4 gives the full variable domain: EPEVTQTPSHQVTQMGQEVILRCVPISNHLYFYWYRQILGQKVEFLVSFYNNEISEKSEIFDDQFSVERPDGSNFTLKIRSTKLEDSAMYFCASSESAANEKLFFGSGTQLSVL.